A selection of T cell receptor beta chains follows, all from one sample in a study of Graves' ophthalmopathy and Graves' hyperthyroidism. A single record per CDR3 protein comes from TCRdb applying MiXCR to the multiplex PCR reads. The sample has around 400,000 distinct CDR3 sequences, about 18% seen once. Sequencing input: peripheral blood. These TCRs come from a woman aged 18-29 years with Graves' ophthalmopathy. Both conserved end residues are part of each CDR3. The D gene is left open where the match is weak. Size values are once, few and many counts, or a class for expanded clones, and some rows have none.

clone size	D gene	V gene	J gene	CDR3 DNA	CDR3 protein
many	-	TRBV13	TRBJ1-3	TGTGCCAGCAGCCTTAATACCGGAAACACCATATATTTT	CASSLNTGNTIYF
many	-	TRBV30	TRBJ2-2	TGTGCCTGGAGTGGGGACGTTGTAGGGGCCCAAGCCCGAGCCACCGGGGAGCTGTTTTTT	CAWSGDVVGAQARATGELFF
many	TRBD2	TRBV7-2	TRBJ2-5	TGTGCCAGCAGCTTAGCGCCTCTAGCGGGGACGCGCCAAGAGACCCAGTACTTC	CASSLAPLAGTRQETQYF
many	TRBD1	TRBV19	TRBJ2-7	TGTGCCAGCCGAGACAGGGGAGCCTACGAGCAGTACTTC	CASRDRGAYEQYF
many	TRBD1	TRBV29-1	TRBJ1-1	TGCAGCGCCAGGGGGGAGGCCCGACATCAGGACACTGAAGCTTTCTTT	CSARGEARHQDTEAFF
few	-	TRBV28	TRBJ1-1	TGTGCCAGCAGTAAAAATTTAAACACTGAAGCTTTCTTT	CASSKNLNTEAFF
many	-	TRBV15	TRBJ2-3	TGTGCCACCAGCTTCGGGCCCGGCACAGATACGCAGTATTTT	CATSFGPGTDTQYF
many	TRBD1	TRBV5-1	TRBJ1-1	TGCGCCAGCAAACGACAGGGGGCGGACACTGAAGCTTTCTTT	CASKRQGADTEAFF
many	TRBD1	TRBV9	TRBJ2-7	TGTGCCAGCAGCGTAGGGGCAGGGGGAAACTACGAGCAGTACTTC	CASSVGAGGNYEQYF
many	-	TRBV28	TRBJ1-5	TGTGCCAGCAGTTTTGGGTCAGGAAATCAGCCCCAGCATTTT	CASSFGSGNQPQHF
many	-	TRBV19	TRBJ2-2	TGTGCCAGCTACAAGAACACCGGGGAGCTGTTCTTT	CASYKNTGELFF
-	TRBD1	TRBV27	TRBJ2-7	TGTGCCAGCAGCCCCTCCGGGACAGCTTCTATCGAGCAGTACTTC	CASSPSGTASIEQYF
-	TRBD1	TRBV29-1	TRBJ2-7	TGCAGCGTTGAAGAAACAGGGGGCTACGAGCAGTACTTC	CSVEETGGYEQYF
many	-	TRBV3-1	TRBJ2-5	TGTGCCAGCAGCCTCACCCTGGAGACCCAGTACTTC	CASSLTLETQYF
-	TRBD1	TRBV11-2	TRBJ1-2	TGTGCCAGCAGCAGTCCCTTGCGGGACAGTTCATATCGTGGCTACACCTTC	CASSSPLRDSSYRGYTF
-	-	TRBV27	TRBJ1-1	TGTGCCAGCAGCTTATATTCTCCAGGAAAACATATGAACACTGAAGCTTTCTTT	CASSLYSPGKHMNTEAFF
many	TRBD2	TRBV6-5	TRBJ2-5	TGTGCCAGCACCTCGGGACTAGTGGCAGAGACCCAGTACTTC	CASTSGLVAETQYF
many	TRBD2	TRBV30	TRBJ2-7	TGTGCCTGGAGTTGGGGACTAGCGAGACGGGAGCAGTACTTC	CAWSWGLARREQYF
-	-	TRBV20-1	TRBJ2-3	TGCAGTTGGACTCCGGTGGGCTCAGATACGCAGTATTTT	CSWTPVGSDTQYF
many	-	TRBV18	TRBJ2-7	TGTGCCAGCTCACCAGGAGACGGACTCTACGAGCAGTACTTC	CASSPGDGLYEQYF
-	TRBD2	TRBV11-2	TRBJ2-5	TGTGCCAGCAGCTTGCTAACTAGCGCCCAAGAGACCCAGTACTTC	CASSLLTSAQETQYF
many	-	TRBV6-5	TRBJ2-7	TGTGCCAGCAGTTACCAGGAGACCTACGAGCAGTACTTC	CASSYQETYEQYF
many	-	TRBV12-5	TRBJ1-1	TGTGCTAGTGGTTTGGCGGGGTTGGACACTGAAGCTTTCTTT	CASGLAGLDTEAFF
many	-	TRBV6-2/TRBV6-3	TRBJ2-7	TGTGCCAGCAGTTACAGGGCCCAGAGGGCCTACGAGCAGTACTTC	CASSYRAQRAYEQYF
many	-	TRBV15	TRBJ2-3	TGTGCCACCAGCGGCCAGTTTAATGATCCGTATTTT	CATSGQFNDPYF
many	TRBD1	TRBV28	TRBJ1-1	TGTGCCAGCCCCCCCAGCCAGGGGGCGAACACTGAAGCTTTCTTT	CASPPSQGANTEAFF
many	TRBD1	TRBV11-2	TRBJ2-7	TGTGCCAGCAGCGAACGCCTAAAGGGGGCTTGGGAGCAGTACTTC	CASSERLKGAWEQYF
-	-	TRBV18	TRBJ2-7	TGTGCCAGCTCACCATCGCCGACACCCCGGAGGTCCTACGAGCAGTACTTC	CASSPSPTPRRSYEQYF
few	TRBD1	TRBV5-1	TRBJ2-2	TGCGCCAGCAGGCTTGGGACAGCGAACACCGGGGAGCTGTTTTTT	CASRLGTANTGELFF
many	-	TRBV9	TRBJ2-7	TGTGCCAGCAGCGTATTTAATCCCGGTAGTACAATTTACGAGCAGTACTTC	CASSVFNPGSTIYEQYF
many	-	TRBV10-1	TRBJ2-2	TGCGCCAGCGGGACGGGGAACACCGGGGAGCTGTTTTTT	CASGTGNTGELFF
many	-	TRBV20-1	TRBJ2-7	TGCAGTGCAAGTCCTGGCGAGCAGTACTTC	CSASPGEQYF
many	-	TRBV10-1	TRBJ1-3	TGCGCCAGCAGTGATGGAGGGATAGGAAACACCATATATTTT	CASSDGGIGNTIYF
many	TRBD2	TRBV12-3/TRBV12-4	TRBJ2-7	TGTGCCAGCGCTGGGCTAGCGGAATCCTACGAGCAGTACTTC	CASAGLAESYEQYF
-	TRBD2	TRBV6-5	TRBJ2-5	TGTGCCAGCAGTTACTCGAGACTAGCGGGAAGATCACAAGAGACCCAGTACTTC	CASSYSRLAGRSQETQYF
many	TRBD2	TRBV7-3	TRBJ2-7	TGTGCCAGCAGCCCAGGTCGGCTAGCGGGCGAGCAGTACTTC	CASSPGRLAGEQYF
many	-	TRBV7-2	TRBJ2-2	TGTGCCAGCAGCTCCTACGACACCGGGGAGCTGTTTTTT	CASSSYDTGELFF